What follows are 10 T cell receptor beta chains derived from one specimen sequenced in a study of shared T cell receptors in the human thymus. Clones were sequenced by immunoSEQ multiplex PCR, and TCRdb holds only the in-frame ones, with some missing. Among hundreds of thousands of clones listed, over 75% were seen once. These sequences were also reported in another study, on human thymus T cells.

Input material: thymocytes. The receptors here all came from a boy under two years old with a congenital heart defect.

Written as DNA, the CDR3 is TGCGCCAGCAGCCAAGATGGGGTCCGGGACAGGGAATCCCTACCCTACGGCGAGCAGTACTTC. Protein product: CASSQDGVRDRESLPYGEQYF. The chain links TRBV4-1 to TRBJ2-7, with 9 nucleotides matching TRBD1. CDR3 length equals 21 residues. V trimming: 0 bases; J trimming: 6 bases; junction bases outside the gene matches: 24. The germline V gene has CDR1 MGHRA and CDR2 YSYEKL.

V gene TRBV9 combines with J gene TRBJ2-7; 8 bases align to TRBD1. CDR1 SGDLS and CDR2 YYNGEE come from the germline V gene. The CDR3 runs to 15 residues. The V and J ends lost 1 base and 0 bases, in that order; junction bases with no gene match: 3. CDR3 residues: CASSVTGTGSYEQYF. CDR3 nucleotide sequence: TGTGCCAGCAGCGTAACCGGGACAGGCTCCTACGAGCAGTACTTC.

V gene TRBV6-5 combines with J gene TRBJ2-7, with D perhaps TRBD2 (5 bases). The V gene lost 0 bases and the J gene lost 2 bases, with 14 bases spanning the gap. CDR3 size: 16 residues. Germline V lookup: CDR1 MNHEY, CDR2 SVGAGI. The DNA of the CDR3 is TGTGCCAGCAGTTACTCGGGTCCGGGGTCCGCCTACGAGCAGTACTTC. This encodes CASSYSGPGSAYEQYF.

The J gene is TRBJ1-5, the V gene TRBV19; 9 bases line up with TRBD1. Germline V lookup: CDR1 LNHDA, CDR2 SQIVND (reference sequence). The CDR3 contains 18 residues. Unmatched junction bases numbered 12, after V lost 6 bases and J lost 0 bases. CDR3 nucleotides: TGTGCCAGTAGGACAGTCCCGGGACAGGGCAATAGCAATCAGCCCCAGCATTTT. It yields the protein CASRTVPGQGNSNQPQHF.

Note on this clone: The same CDR3 also results from other DNA sequences found in this sample. The V call is TRBV29-1, the J call TRBJ2-7, with 9 bases fitting TRBD1. Trimming took 6 bases from V and 1 from J; bases not matched to a gene: 1. Germline CDR1 and CDR2: SQVTM and ANQGSEA. This CDR3 is 12 amino acids long. CDR3 bases: TGCAGCGTCGGGACAGGGTCCTACGAGCAGTACTTC. It is translated as CSVGTGSYEQYF.

A single count supports this clone. The chain uses TRBV27 and TRBJ2-3; TRBD1 agrees at 9 bases. Germline lookup yields CDR1 MNHEY and CDR2 SMNVEV (reference sequence). There are 16 residues in the CDR3. The V gene end was trimmed by 3 bases and the J gene end by 2 bases; junction bases not matched to a gene: 6. This CDR3 is CASSFKTGGYTDTQYF. CDR3 DNA: TGTGCCAGCAGTTTCAAGACAGGGGGGTACACAGATACGCAGTATTTT.

This clone was recorded a few times. This chain joins TRBV6-6 and TRBJ1-3; D ambiguous. CDR1 and CDR2 from the germline V gene are MNHNY and SVGAGI (reference sequence). V lost 7 bases to trimming and J lost 7 bases, with 8 bases between them. The CDR3 sequence is 11 residues long. CDR3 sequence (DNA): TGTGCCAGCACCACGGGTAACACCATATATTTT. This translates into CASTTGNTIYF.

The chain joins TRBV19 to TRBJ2-5, with TRBD1 matching over 8 bases. The germline gives CDR1 LNHDA, CDR2 SQIVND (reference sequence). The CDR3 consists of 15 residues. The ends lost 1 base at V and 3 bases at J; junction bases unmatched: 4. Here the CDR3 reads CASSIGQGAEETQYF. CDR3 coding DNA: TGTGCCAGTAGTATAGGGCAGGGGGCGGAAGAGACCCAGTACTTC.

The rearrangement links TRBV4-3 to TRBJ1-1; TRBD1 aligns across 10 bases. With V trimmed by 3 bases and J by 4 bases, 5 bases remained unmatched. Germline values: CDR1 LGHNA, CDR2 YSLEER. The CDR3 is 15 amino acids. The CDR3 sequence: CASSQTGQGGTEAFF. The CDR3 DNA is TGCGCCAGCAGCCAGACCGGACAGGGGGGCACTGAAGCTTTCTTT.

This clone was detected only a few times. CDR3 in amino acids: CASSLGTGDGYTF. CDR3 nucleotide sequence: TGCGCCAGCAGCCTCGGGACAGGGGACGGCTACACCTTC. The chain uses TRBV4-3 and TRBJ1-2, with 10 bases that match TRBD1. The V gene's germline CDR1 is LGHNA and CDR2 YSLEER. This CDR3 has 13 residues. The V segment lost 4 bases and the J segment 8 bases; nucleotides outside the gene matches: 4.